What follows is one TCR beta chain and its context. Profiled with immunoSEQ multiplex PCR; TCRdb holds only in-frame clones, not every one. This sample has roughly 380,000 clones, with about 96% found just once. CD45RO+ cells and CCR7-negative CD45RA+ TemRA cells were combined as CD8 memory. The sample originates from a study of shared clonotypes between healthy human individuals. The TCR was taken from a man younger than 40 in good health. Source material: memory CD8+ T cells sorted from blood. As to subset: CD45RO+ cells pooled with CCR7-negative TemRA cells.

CDR3 DNA: TGTGCCAGCAGCTTTAGGGGGACTAGCGGGAGTAAGGCCAATGAGCAGTTCTTC. It translates to CASSFRGTSGSKANEQFF. This chain uses TRBV7-9 with TRBJ2-1; 14 nucleotides align to TRBD2. This CDR3 region has 18 residues. V lost 3 bases to trimming and J lost 6 bases; unmatched junction nucleotides: 10. The germline CDR1 and CDR2 sequences are SEHNR and FQNEAQ (reference sequence). The whole variable domain, remainder taken from reference TRBV7-9 and TRBJ2-1, is DTGVSQNPRHKITKRGQNVTFRCDPISEHNRLYWYRQTLGQGPEFLTYFQNEAQLEKSRLLSDRFSAERPKGSFSTLEIQRTEQGDSAMYLCASSFRGTSGSKANEQFFGPGTRLTVL.